These T cell receptor beta chains were read from a single sample in a study of CD8 T cells in Susac syndrome. From the immunoSEQ multiplex PCR reads, TCRdb called clonotypes with MiXCR, one entry per CDR3 protein. The sample holds approximately 54,000 distinct CDR3 sequences, just under 95% seen once. Sequencing was done on a sample of CD8+ T cells from PBMCs. These receptors originate from a human donor with Susac syndrome. CDR3s include the opening cysteine and the closing phenylalanine or tryptophan. A D gene is named only where the DNA matches it firmly. Where a row states a size, it is once, few, many or the class of an expanded clone; other rows omit it.

CDR3aa	CDR3nt	j_gene	v_gene	abundance	d_gene	len
CASSHKSRDTEAFF	TGCGCCAGCAGCCATAAGAGCCGGGACACTGAAGCTTTCTTT	TRBJ1-1	TRBV4-1	.	.	14
CASDTDLDEQYF	TGTGCCAGTGACACGGACTTGGACGAGCAGTACTTC	TRBJ2-7	TRBV2	.	.	12
CASSWTSGEETQYF	TGTGCCAGTAGTTGGACTAGCGGGGAAGAGACCCAGTACTTC	TRBJ2-5	TRBV19	.	TRBD2	14
CSALAGQGVGYTF	TGCAGTGCTCTGGCCGGACAGGGGGTTGGCTACACCTTC	TRBJ1-2	TRBV20-1	.	TRBD1	13
CATGPGQGASGEQFF	TGTGCCACCGGCCCGGGACAGGGTGCTTCTGGGGAGCAGTTCTTC	TRBJ2-1	TRBV24-1	.	TRBD1	15
CASVMGYRKETQYF	TGTGCCAGCGTGATGGGGTACAGGAAAGAGACCCAGTACTTC	TRBJ2-5	TRBV7-9	.	.	14
CAWSVGVSYGYTF	TGTGCCTGGAGTGTAGGGGTTTCCTATGGCTACACCTTC	TRBJ1-2	TRBV30	.	.	13
CAWSRDETTYGYTF	TGTGCCTGGAGTAGGGACGAGACGACCTATGGCTACACCTTC	TRBJ1-2	TRBV30	.	.	14
CASSPQGETDTQYF	TGTGCCAGCAGTCCACAGGGGGAAACAGATACGCAGTATTTT	TRBJ2-3	TRBV12-3/TRBV12-4	.	TRBD1	14
CSVEGRNYGYTF	TGCAGCGTTGAAGGCAGGAACTATGGCTACACCTTC	TRBJ1-2	TRBV29-1	.	.	12
CASSLAGGNEQFF	TGTGCCAGCAGCTTAGCGGGGGGGAATGAGCAGTTCTTC	TRBJ2-1	TRBV5-1	.	TRBD2	13
CSVVEREGYTF	TGCAGCGTTGTTGAGCGGGAAGGCTACACCTTC	TRBJ1-2	TRBV29-1	once	.	11
CASSQPGQENYGYTF	TGCGCCAGCAGCCAGCCGGGACAGGAGAACTATGGCTACACCTTC	TRBJ1-2	TRBV4-1	.	TRBD1	15
CSARGHGGGAPNEQFF	TGCAGTGCTAGAGGTCATGGCGGGGGGGCCCCCAATGAGCAGTTCTTC	TRBJ2-1	TRBV20-1	.	TRBD2	16
CASSSSLSYNEQFF	TGTGCCAGCAGCTCGTCCCTCTCCTACAATGAGCAGTTCTTC	TRBJ2-1	TRBV27	.	.	14
CSVQGPYGYTF	TGCAGCGTACAGGGTCCCTATGGCTACACCTTC	TRBJ1-2	TRBV29-1	.	.	11
CASSLVPGSRSGANVLTF	TGTGCCAGCAGTTTAGTTCCGGGGTCGCGCTCTGGGGCCAACGTCCTGACTTTC	TRBJ2-6	TRBV12-3/TRBV12-4	.	.	18
CSASPLAFDSTDTQYF	TGCAGTGCAAGCCCTCTCGCGTTTGACAGCACAGATACGCAGTATTTT	TRBJ2-3	TRBV20-1	.	.	16
CASSHIMASVTDTQYF	TGTGCCAGCAGCCACATTATGGCTAGCGTCACAGATACGCAGTATTTT	TRBJ2-3	TRBV4-2	.	.	16
CAWTSGGEGYTF	TGTGCCTGGACCTCAGGGGGCGAAGGCTACACCTTC	TRBJ1-2	TRBV30	.	TRBD1	12
CASSQDLVSGSGQETQYF	TGCGCCAGCAGCCAAGATCTCGTTAGCGGGTCGGGCCAAGAGACCCAGTACTTC	TRBJ2-5	TRBV4-3	.	TRBD2	18
CAWSVRLGGTDTQYF	TGTGCCTGGAGTGTCCGACTAGGGGGGACAGATACGCAGTATTTT	TRBJ2-3	TRBV30	once	.	15
CSATLGQVQETQYF	TGCAGTGCTACCCTAGGACAGGTCCAAGAGACCCAGTACTTC	TRBJ2-5	TRBV20-1	.	TRBD1	14
CASSQAGGYYNEQFF	TGCGCCAGCAGCCAGGCAGGGGGCTACTACAATGAGCAGTTCTTC	TRBJ2-1	TRBV4-1	.	TRBD1	15
CASSFFRGPYNEQFF	TGTGCCAGCAGTTTTTTCCGGGGGCCCTACAATGAGCAGTTCTTC	TRBJ2-1	TRBV27	once	.	15
CASIIFGGNTEAFF	TGTGCCAGCATCATATTCGGAGGGAACACTGAAGCTTTCTTT	TRBJ1-1	TRBV6-1	.	.	14
CASSSPEQFF	TGCGCCAGCAGTTCCCCTGAGCAGTTCTTC	TRBJ2-1	TRBV10-2	.	.	10
CASSLWTSGGRETQYF	TGTGCCAGCAGCTTGTGGACTAGCGGGGGTAGGGAGACCCAGTACTTC	TRBJ2-5	TRBV2	.	TRBD2	16
CASSQGTGGKFNSPLHF	TGTGCCAGCAGCCAAGGGACAGGGGGCAAGTTTAATTCACCCCTCCACTTT	TRBJ1-6	TRBV14	.	TRBD1	17
CASSPSRGVYNEQFF	TGTGCCAGCAGCCCTTCCCGGGGCGTCTACAATGAGCAGTTCTTC	TRBJ2-1	TRBV11-2	.	.	15
CASSHEDTHGGYTF	TGTGCCAGCAGCCATGAGGACACGCATGGTGGCTACACCTTC	TRBJ1-2	TRBV14	.	.	14
CASSLAGTEQYF	TGTGCCAGCAGTTTGGCGGGAACCGAGCAGTACTTC	TRBJ2-7	TRBV12-3/TRBV12-4	.	.	12
CASRGALLGYTF	TGTGCCAGCCGTGGCGCTTTGTTGGGCTACACCTTC	TRBJ1-2	TRBV19	.	.	12
CASSLESADTDTQYF	TGCGCCAGCAGCTTGGAATCTGCGGACACAGATACGCAGTATTTT	TRBJ2-3	TRBV5-1	.	.	15
CASATGVGYNSPLHF	TGTGCCAGCGCCACCGGAGTCGGCTATAATTCACCCCTCCACTTT	TRBJ1-6	TRBV14	.	.	15
CSARVGYQETQYF	TGCAGTGCTAGGGTCGGATACCAAGAGACCCAGTACTTC	TRBJ2-5	TRBV20-1	.	.	13
CASSLERSNTIYF	TGTGCCAGCAGTCTCGAGCGCTCCAACACCATATATTTT	TRBJ1-3	TRBV9	.	.	13
CSARGQGAPYSYEQYF	TGCAGTGCCAGGGGGCAGGGGGCCCCCTACTCCTACGAGCAGTACTTC	TRBJ2-7	TRBV20-1	.	TRBD1	16
CSVRLDYEQYF	TGCAGCGTTAGGCTGGATTACGAGCAGTACTTC	TRBJ2-7	TRBV29-1	.	.	11
CSVDFPTSGGEGYTF	TGCAGCGTTGATTTTCCAACGTCGGGGGGTGAAGGCTACACCTTC	TRBJ1-2	TRBV29-1	once	.	15
CSAIGTYSSYEQYF	TGCAGTGCTATCGGGACGTACAGCTCCTACGAGCAGTACTTC	TRBJ2-7	TRBV20-1	.	.	14
CASSDWGLGGDTQYF	TGTGCCAGCAGTGATTGGGGGCTCGGGGGAGATACGCAGTATTTT	TRBJ2-3	TRBV2	.	.	15
CASSATQGVGYGYTF	TGTGCCAGCAGTGCTACACAGGGCGTCGGCTATGGCTACACCTTC	TRBJ1-2	TRBV25-1	.	.	15
CASSQITGDEQYF	TGCGCCAGCAGCCAGATCACAGGGGACGAGCAGTACTTC	TRBJ2-7	TRBV4-3	.	TRBD1	13
CASSAGDAPPEQYF	TGTGCCAGCAGCGCTGGGGACGCACCCCCAGAGCAGTACTTC	TRBJ2-7	TRBV9	.	.	14
CASSPRTSGDYEQFF	TGTGCCAGCAGCCCTCGGACTAGCGGGGATTATGAGCAGTTCTTC	TRBJ2-1	TRBV7-6	.	TRBD2	15
CAWSGLTYEQYF	TGTGCCTGGAGTGGGCTGACCTACGAGCAGTACTTC	TRBJ2-7	TRBV30	.	.	12
CASSVQGGYEQYF	TGTGCCAGCAGCGTGCAGGGGGGGTACGAGCAGTACTTC	TRBJ2-7	TRBV9	few	.	13
CASSQIGAQPQHF	TGCGCCAGCAGCCAAATAGGGGCACAGCCCCAGCATTTT	TRBJ1-5	TRBV4-3	.	.	13
CATSREGRHSSYNEQFF	TGTGCCACCAGCAGAGAGGGCAGGCATAGCTCCTACAATGAGCAGTTCTTC	TRBJ2-1	TRBV15	once	.	17
CASGLAPSSIVGYTF	TGTGCTAGTGGTTTGGCCCCTTCCTCTATCGTTGGCTACACCTTC	TRBJ1-2	TRBV12-5	.	.	15
CAAKGQGLYNEQFF	TGTGCCGCCAAGGGACAGGGGTTATACAATGAGCAGTTCTTC	TRBJ2-1	TRBV7-9	.	TRBD1	14